Sequencing of this T cell receptor beta chain was carried out in a study of T cells expressing NK-cell markers. The overall study: It was sorted CD3+CD56+NKG2C+, CD3+CD56+NKG2C- and CD3+CD56-NKG2C+ T cells that supplied the TCR beta repertoires.

The CDR3 is 15 residues long. In germline, CDR1 is SGHRS, CDR2 YFSETQ. From its re-call of the 5' RACE reads, TCRdb lists each CDR3 protein once, without DNA. The sample has about 460,000 distinct CDR3 sequences. The sequence was collected from a woman in her 50s in good health. Source material: blood T cells: a sorted CD56 or NKG2C T cell subset, CD4+ or CD8+ T cells, or bulk PBMC T cells (not recorded which). The rearrangement joins TRBV5-1 to TRBJ1-2; the D call from TCRdb, TRBD1, cannot be confirmed without DNA. The CDR3 reads CASSPEGFGVYGYTF.